A selection of T cell receptor beta chains follows, all from one sample in a study of CD8 T cells in Susac syndrome. In TCRdb, the immunoSEQ multiplex PCR reads were re-called with MiXCR into one record per CDR3 protein. Of around 150,000 distinct CDR3 sequences detected, 90% to 95% appear once; the ten largest clones hold around 0.12%. The sequencing sample was made of CD4+ T cells from PBMCs. These receptor sequences come from a human donor with multiple sclerosis. CDR3s include the opening cysteine and the closing phenylalanine or tryptophan. The D gene is left open where the match is weak. Not every row has a clone size; where given, it reads once, few, many or a size class.

>TRBJ2-7|TRBV4-1|.|.
TGCGCCAGCAGCCCCCAGACAGGCCCCTACGAGCAGTACTTC
CASSPQTGPYEQYF
>TRBJ2-5|TRBV7-2|.|.
TGTGCCAGCAGCTCCCTACCCGGGACGGTGCAAGAGACCCAGTACTTC
CASSSLPGTVQETQYF
>TRBJ2-1|TRBV15|.|.
TGTGCCACCAGCAGGAACAGGAGGAATGAGCAGTTCTTC
CATSRNRRNEQFF
>TRBJ2-1|TRBV7-9|.|.
TGTGCCAGCGGCCCCAACGTTCTTACAAGCAATGAGCAGTTCTTC
CASGPNVLTSNEQFF
>TRBJ1-1|TRBV25-1|.|.
TGTGCCAGCAGTGAATTGGGAGTCGCGGGGGTAGCTTTCTTT
CASSELGVAGVAFF
>TRBJ2-1|TRBV5-6|.|TRBD1
TGTGCCAGCAGCCTCGGGACAGTATCCACGCGCGAGCAGTTCTTC
CASSLGTVSTREQFF
>TRBJ1-5|TRBV7-6|.|TRBD1
TGTGCCAGCAGCTTTGGGACAGGGGGCAGCAATCAGCCCCAGCATTTT
CASSFGTGGSNQPQHF
>TRBJ1-5|TRBV5-1|.|.
TGCGCCAGCAGCTTGGAGGGCTCACCAAATCAGCCCCAGCATTTT
CASSLEGSPNQPQHF
>TRBJ2-7|TRBV27|.|.
TGTGCCAGCAGTGTCCGGGACGGCGCCTACGAGCAGTACTTC
CASSVRDGAYEQYF
>TRBJ2-3|TRBV28|.|TRBD2
TGTGCCAGCGGTAGCGGGGGCACAGATACGCAGTATTTT
CASGSGGTDTQYF
>TRBJ2-5|TRBV24-1|.|.
TGTGCCACCAGTAGGCAGGGACTGGAGACCCAGTACTTC
CATSRQGLETQYF
>TRBJ1-1|TRBV12-3/TRBV12-4|.|.
TGTGCCAGCAGTTTTATCACTGAAGCTTTCTTT
CASSFITEAFF
>TRBJ2-7|TRBV2|.|TRBD1
TGTGCCAGCAGGGGGACAGGGGACTACGAGCAGTACTTC
CASRGTGDYEQYF
>TRBJ1-1|TRBV28|.|.
TGTGCCAGCAGTTTAATAGCCGAAAACACTGAAGCTTTCTTT
CASSLIAENTEAFF
>TRBJ1-1|TRBV28|.|.
TGTGCCACCCGGGACAAAGAAGCTTTCTTT
CATRDKEAFF
>TRBJ2-1|TRBV6-1|few|TRBD2
TGTGCCAGCAGTGAAGAGGGACTAGCGGGACAGGAGCAGTTCTTC
CASSEEGLAGQEQFF
>TRBJ2-1|TRBV15|.|TRBD1
TGTGCCACCAGCGTCCGGGACAGGAACTACAATGAGCAGTTCTTC
CATSVRDRNYNEQFF
>TRBJ1-5|TRBV12-3/TRBV12-4|.|.
TGTGCCAGTCACTCCACAGGACACCAGCCCCAGCATTTT
CASHSTGHQPQHF
>TRBJ2-1|TRBV19|.|.
TGTGCCACTCCACCCGCCCACGGGACGGACAATGAGCAGTTCTTC
CATPPAHGTDNEQFF
>TRBJ2-1|TRBV20-1|once|.
TGCAGTGCACCAGTTCGGGTTGGCAATGAGCAGTTCTTC
CSAPVRVGNEQFF
>TRBJ2-3|TRBV5-4|.|.
TGTGCCAGCACCAAAGGAGAAACAGATACGCAGTATTTT
CASTKGETDTQYF
>TRBJ2-3|TRBV7-7|.|.
TGTGCTAGCAGCTTTTCCGACCAGACAGATACGCAGTATTTT
CASSFSDQTDTQYF
>TRBJ2-1|TRBV12-3/TRBV12-4|.|TRBD2
TGTGCCAGCAGCCCAAGAGGGCGGGAGGGCCTGCGGTTCTTC
CASSPRGREGLRFF
>TRBJ1-2|TRBV29-1|once|.
TGCAGCGTTGTAAGCTTCCAAGGGAACTATGGCTACACCTTC
CSVVSFQGNYGYTF
>TRBJ2-7|TRBV12-3/TRBV12-4|.|TRBD2
TGTGCCAGCCGATCCCGACTAGCGGCTACCTACGAGCAGTACTTC
CASRSRLAATYEQYF
>TRBJ2-7|TRBV27|.|TRBD2
TGTGCCAGCAGTTTCCGCGGACTAGCGGGAATCGAGCAGTACTTC
CASSFRGLAGIEQYF
>TRBJ2-1|TRBV5-1|.|TRBD2
TGCGCCAGCAGCCCGGGCCCCACTAGCGGGATCTACAATGAGCAGTTCTTC
CASSPGPTSGIYNEQFF
>TRBJ2-7|TRBV20-1|.|.
TGCAGTGCTAGTAGCTCCGCAGGGGTTTACTTC
CSASSSAGVYF
>TRBJ1-2|TRBV14|.|.
TGTGCCAGCAGCCAAGCGGGGGTCCGGGGTGGCTACACCTTC
CASSQAGVRGGYTF
>TRBJ2-3|TRBV4-1|few|.
TGCGCCAGCAGCCAATCTAGCGTCGGCACAGATACGCAGTATTTT
CASSQSSVGTDTQYF
>TRBJ1-5|TRBV18|.|.
TGTGCCAGCTCACCCGGACAGCCCCAGCATTTT
CASSPGQPQHF
>TRBJ2-5|TRBV4-1|.|TRBD2
TGCGCCAGCAGCCAGCGCGTGGGACTAGCGGACCAAGAGACCCAGTACTTC
CASSQRVGLADQETQYF
>TRBJ2-1|TRBV18|.|.
TGTGCCAGCTCCCATGGACTACCTTACAATGAGCAGTTCTTC
CASSHGLPYNEQFF
>TRBJ1-6|TRBV12-3/TRBV12-4|.|TRBD1
TGTGCCAGTCGTCGGACAGGGCTCGATTCACCCCTCCACTTT
CASRRTGLDSPLHF
>TRBJ2-5|TRBV20-1|.|.
TGCAGTGCTCCCCCTTTGGAGCAAGGTCAGGAGACCCAGTACTTC
CSAPPLEQGQETQYF
>TRBJ1-2|TRBV3-1|.|.
TGTGCCAGCAGCCAAGATCCGGTGGGAGGCTACACCTTC
CASSQDPVGGYTF
>TRBJ2-3|TRBV7-2|once|TRBD2
TGTGCCAGCAGCTCTGGACTAGCAACAGATACGCAGTATTTT
CASSSGLATDTQYF
>TRBJ1-1|TRBV30|.|.
TGTGCCTGGACAACAGCGAACACTGAAGCTTTCTTT
CAWTTANTEAFF
>TRBJ1-2|TRBV12-3/TRBV12-4|.|TRBD1
TGTGCCAGCAGTTCGCCTTGGACAGGGGGTAACTATGGCTACACCTTC
CASSSPWTGGNYGYTF
>TRBJ2-7|TRBV6-2/TRBV6-3|.|TRBD2
TGTGCCAGCAGTTTCGGGACTAGCGGGAGGGTCAACTACGAGCAGTACTTC
CASSFGTSGRVNYEQYF
>TRBJ2-3|TRBV20-1|.|.
TGCAGTGCTAGCGACCCCCGCGGGGCTAGATGGGATACGCAGTATTTT
CSASDPRGARWDTQYF
>TRBJ1-5|TRBV24-1|.|.
TGTGCCACCAGTGATCCGACGGTTAGCAATCAGCCCCAGCATTTT
CATSDPTVSNQPQHF
>TRBJ2-1|TRBV10-3|.|.
TGTGCCATCAGTGGAGGGTTGGAGCAGTTCTTC
CAISGGLEQFF
>TRBJ1-2|TRBV24-1|.|TRBD1
TGTGCCACCAACGACAGGGAGGACTATGGCTACACCTTC
CATNDREDYGYTF
>TRBJ1-1|TRBV3-1|.|.
TGTGCCAGCAGCCTGACGGTCACTGAAGTTTTCTTT
CASSLTVTEVFF
>TRBJ1-5|TRBV15|.|TRBD1
TGTGCCACCAGCAGAGTGTGGGACAGGGTCAATCAGCCCCAGCATTTT
CATSRVWDRVNQPQHF
>TRBJ2-6|TRBV6-6|.|.
TGTGCCAGCAGTTACGGGGGGAGCGGGGCCAACGTCCTGACTTTC
CASSYGGSGANVLTF
>TRBJ2-7|TRBV29-1|.|TRBD1
TGCAGCGTCGCACACAGGGGCACCTACGAGCAGTACTTC
CSVAHRGTYEQYF